Each of the 29 T cell receptor beta chains below was sequenced from the same sample in a study of PD-1 blockade in classical Hodgkin lymphoma. Here immunoSEQ multiplex PCR was the method, and the copy in TCRdb shows in-frame clones only, minus some. The repertoire includes roughly 40,000 clones, approximately 70% of them detected once, and less than 4% sits in the top ten. Following autologous stem cell transplantation, relapse occurred in every patient, and exposure to brentuximab vedotin varied. Sequencing was performed on peripheral blood mononuclear cells (PBMCs), taken at baseline. The receptor set was obtained from a human donor with classical Hodgkin lymphoma.

This clone showed up just once. V and J are TRBV7-8 and TRBJ2-2; 8 bases match TRBD2. There are 15 residues in the CDR3. Germline values: CDR1 SGHVS, CDR2 FQNEAQ. V lost 4 bases and J lost 4; bases outside the gene matches: 5. Written as DNA, the CDR3 is TGTGCCAGCAGCTGGGTAGCGGGGAGCACCGGGGAGCTGTTTTTT. It is translated as CASSWVAGSTGELFF.

The chain employs TRBV5-8 and TRBJ1-2; a weak D match, TRBD1 (6 bases). The CDR3 contains 13 residues. V was pared by 2 bases and J by 7 bases, with 12 bases between. Per the germline V gene, CDR1 is SGHTS and CDR2 is YDEGEE. The CDR3 nucleotides read TGTGCCAGCAGCTTTCGGGGGGCCGGTGGCTACACCTTC. Its protein product is CASSFRGAGGYTF.

The chain links TRBV5-6 to TRBJ2-7, with 7 bases that match TRBD2. Germline V gives CDR1 SGHDT, CDR2 YYEEEE. The CDR3 extends over 14 amino acids. J was trimmed by 3 bases and V by 6 bases; bases with no gene match: 9. The CDR3 is CASNPLAQNYEQYF. Here the CDR3 DNA reads TGTGCCAGCAACCCACTAGCGCAGAACTACGAGCAGTACTTC.

Concerning this clone: The limits of the CDR3 on the DNA are not certain, so only TCRdb's listed CDR3 is given. V and J are TRBV19 and TRBJ1-2. The CDR3 has 13 amino acids, counting both end residues. The germline CDR1 and CDR2 sequences are LNHDA and SQIVND (reference sequence). Here the CDR3 reads CASTSGPNYGYTF.

This rearrangement joins TRBV7-9 to TRBJ2-5; D is ambiguous. The germline V and J ends were trimmed by 0 bases and 3 bases, with 8 bases remaining between them. CDR3 size: 14 residues. The germline CDR1 and CDR2 sequences are SEHNR and FQNEAQ (reference sequence). CDR3 in amino acids: CASSLATAEETQYF. CDR3 nucleotide sequence: TGTGCCAGCAGCTTAGCCACAGCAGAAGAGACCCAGTACTTC.

The chain couples TRBV13 to TRBJ2-6; a possible D gene is TRBD1 (6 bases). The CDR3 has 23 amino acids. V lost 5 bases and J 0 bases, leaving 32 bases between the germline ends. Germline CDR1 reads PRHDT; CDR2 reads FYEKMQ (reference sequence). In DNA form, the CDR3 reads TGTGCCAGCAGCCTCCGCAACCTTCGACAGGTTGCAAAGGATATCTCTGGGGCCAACGTCCTGACTTTC. As protein: CASSLRNLRQVAKDISGANVLTF.

This clone was seen a handful of times. V is TRBV7-9 and J is TRBJ1-4, with 10 bases that match TRBD1. The CDR3 contains 16 residues. CDR1 and CDR2 (germline): SEHNR, FQNEAQ (reference sequence). The junction had 9 bases not matched to a gene; V was cut back by 3 bases and J by 8 bases. The CDR3 sequence is CASSFSRTGGEEKLFF. The CDR3, as DNA: TGTGCCAGCAGCTTTTCGCGGACAGGGGGAGAGGAAAAACTGTTTTTT.

J is TRBJ1-1 and V is TRBV29-1; TRBD1 might be the D (6 bases). V lost 5 bases and J 0 bases, leaving 10 bases between the germline ends. The CDR3 extends over 13 amino acids. Germline V CDR1 and CDR2: SQVTM, ANQGSEA. This chain's CDR3 is CSVYGGMNTEAFF. CDR3 sequence (DNA): TGCAGCGTTTACGGGGGCATGAACACTGAAGCTTTCTTT.

The chain recombines TRBV2 with TRBJ2-5; no reliable D call. The J call may be wrong; the DNA end is better matched by TRBJ2-7. The CDR3 consists of 12 residues. The germline V gene encodes CDR1 SNHLY and CDR2 FYNNEI. CDR3 in amino acids: CASSEASTEQYF. The CDR3 DNA follows: TGTGCCAGCAGTGAAGCGAGTACCGAGCAGTACTTC.

This sequence joins TRBV5-4 and TRBJ1-2; TRBD1 is a possible D gene (6 bases). The CDR3 spans 14 residues. Trimming pared 0 bases from V and 8 bases from J, leaving 14 bases between. Per germline, CDR1 SGHNT and CDR2 YYREEE (reference sequence). CDR3 region: CASSLEQGIRGYTF. The CDR3, as DNA: TGTGCCAGCAGCTTGGAACAGGGAATTCGAGGCTACACCTTC.

Only a few counts were recorded for this clone. The chain joins TRBV7-9 to TRBJ2-7; D unclear. The CDR3 consists of 12 residues. Germline V CDR1 and CDR2: SEHNR, FQNEAQ (reference sequence). Trimming shortened V by 6 bases and J by 1 base, and 7 bases separated the two germline ends. CDR3 bases: TGTGCCAGCAGAGGGCAGTCCTACGAGCAGTACTTC. Translating it yields CASRGQSYEQYF.

This chain joins TRBV30 and TRBJ2-1; D may be TRBD2 (7 bases). CDR3 length: 14 residues. Germline V gives CDR1 GTSNPN, CDR2 SVGIG (reference sequence). V was clipped by 1 base and J by 6 bases, with 13 bases between them. This CDR3 reads CAWSEGRGVNEQFF. The DNA for the CDR3 is TGTGCCTGGAGTGAAGGGAGGGGGGTCAATGAGCAGTTCTTC.

This clone was observed once. The V gene is TRBV7-2, the J gene TRBJ2-1; D is uncertain. The CDR3 runs to 15 residues. The germline V and J ends were trimmed by 3 bases and 6 bases, with 15 bases remaining between them. Germline V gene sequence: CDR1 SGHTA, CDR2 FQGNSA. This CDR3 reads CASSFQVRSTNEQFF. The CDR3 DNA reads TGTGCCAGCAGCTTTCAGGTGAGGTCTACCAATGAGCAGTTCTTC.

The rearrangement uses TRBV7-6 and TRBJ2-2, with a tentative D call TRBD1 (7 bases). CDR1 SGHVS and CDR2 FNYEAQ come from the germline V gene. This CDR3 has 17 residues. V lost 1 base and J 6 bases, leaving 18 bases between the germline ends. The CDR3 is CASSLVSGRGAAGELFF. The CDR3 DNA reads TGTGCCAGCAGCTTAGTATCGGGCAGGGGGGCCGCCGGGGAGCTGTTTTTT.

The chain employs TRBV4-2 and TRBJ1-1, with 8 bases fitting TRBD1. The germline V gene has CDR1 LGHNA and CDR2 YNFKEQ. There are 16 residues in the CDR3. The J segment lost 1 base and the V segment lost 2 bases, leaving 6 bases of the junction unmatched. In DNA, the CDR3 is TGTGCCAGCAGCCAATTTCAGGGGGCCGGGAACACTGAAGCTTTCTTT. This encodes CASSQFQGAGNTEAFF.

V and J are TRBV27 and TRBJ1-2; 12 bases line up with TRBD1. In germline, CDR1 is MNHEY, CDR2 SMNVEV (reference sequence). The CDR3 sequence is 13 residues long. Trimming cost V 0 bases and J 11 bases; bases outside gene matches: 1. In DNA, the CDR3 is TGTGCCAGCAGTTTATCGGGACAGGGGGCGTACACCTTC. This encodes CASSLSGQGAYTF.

The chain has TRBV10-3 and TRBJ2-3, with D hard to call. Trimming left V 3 bases short and J 3 bases short, with 7 bases between. The CDR3 is made up of 13 amino acids. Germline values: CDR1 ENHRY, CDR2 SYGVKD. The CDR3 DNA is TGTGCCATCAGTGAAGTGGGGACAGATACGCAGTATTTT. It is translated as CAISEVGTDTQYF.

The CDR3 nucleotides read TGTGCCAGCAGCTTATTTCCGTTCCCAGATACGCAGTATTTT. Its protein is CASSLFPFPDTQYF. V and J are TRBV7-8 and TRBJ2-3, with unresolved D. Trimming removed 2 bases from V and 4 bases from J, with 10 bases in between. Germline V gene lookup returns CDR1 SGHVS and CDR2 FQNEAQ. This CDR3 is 14 amino acids long.

The genes are TRBV7-2 and TRBJ1-5; 7 positions agree with TRBD1. This CDR3 region has 15 residues. Germline V lookup: CDR1 SGHTA, CDR2 FQGNSA. Trimming cost V 3 bases and J 3 bases; bases outside gene matches: 5. DNA of the CDR3: TGTGCCAGCAGCTTCGAGACAGGGCCCAATCAGCCCCAGCATTTT. It codes for CASSFETGPNQPQHF.

The chain couples TRBV5-4 to TRBJ2-5; TRBD2 aligns across 9 bases. The CDR3 sequence is 19 residues long. The ends lost 2 bases at V and 0 bases at J; junction bases unmatched: 14. Germline V CDR1 and CDR2: SGHNT, YYREEE (reference sequence). CDR3 DNA: TGTGCCAGCAGCTTACGAGCGGGGGGCCGCAAAATGTACCAAGAGACCCAGTACTTC. Translated: CASSLRAGGRKMYQETQYF. The variable domain in full, completed from reference TRBV5-4 and TRBJ2-5, reads ETGVTQSPTHLIKTRGQQVTLRCSSQSGHNTVSWYQQALGQGPQFIFQYYREEENGRGNFPPRFSGLQFPNYSSELNVNALELDDSALYLCASSLRAGGRKMYQETQYFGPGTRLLVL.

This clone showed up just once. The V call is TRBV7-2, the J call TRBJ1-2, with 9 bases identical to TRBD1. V lost 6 bases, J lost 8 bases, and 4 bases stayed unmatched. The CDR3 has 12 amino acids. In germline, CDR1 is SGHTA, CDR2 FQGNSA. The DNA for the CDR3 is TGTGCCAGCAGTGACAGGGGGTGGGGCTACACCTTC. The encoded protein is CASSDRGWGYTF. The full variable domain, rest sourced from reference TRBV7-2 and TRBJ1-2, is GAGVSQSPSNKVTEKGKDVELRCDPISGHTALYWYRQSLGQGLEFLIYFQGNSAPDKSGLPSDRFSAERTGGSVSTLTIQRTQQEDSAVYLCASSDRGWGYTFGSGTRLTVV.

The rearrangement uses TRBV5-5 and TRBJ1-4; 7 bases are shared with TRBD1. Germline V gene lookup returns CDR1 SGHKS and CDR2 YYEKEE (reference sequence). This CDR3 spans 15 amino acids. The ends lost 0 bases at V and 8 bases at J; junction bases unmatched: 7. The CDR3 loop is CASSLGTGVGEKLFF. The DNA of the CDR3 is TGTGCCAGCAGCTTGGGAACAGGGGTTGGGGAAAAACTGTTTTTT.

The DNA for the CDR3 is TGTGCCAGCAGCTCAAATACAAGTTACAGCTCCTACGAGCAGTACTTC. Translation: CASSSNTSYSSYEQYF. The chain carries TRBV7-7 and TRBJ2-7; the D is unclear. The CDR3 has 16 residues. Germline-derived CDR1 and CDR2 are SSHAT and FNYEAQ (reference sequence). V lost 4 bases to trimming and J lost 0 bases, with 16 bases between them.

V and J are TRBV19 and TRBJ1-1, with D hard to call. This CDR3 has 12 amino acids. Germline V gene data show CDR1 as LNHDA and CDR2 as SQIVND (reference sequence). CDR3 residues: CACNEGNTEAFF. In DNA, the CDR3 is TGTGCTTGTAATGAAGGGAATACTGAAGCTTTCTTT.

The chain recombines TRBV7-3 with TRBJ2-4; D is unclear. Trimming stripped 8 bases from V and 6 bases from J, with 14 bases between. Germline V gene data show CDR1 as SGHTA and CDR2 as FQGTGA. The CDR3 has 13 amino acids. The CDR3 spells CASFKVWVNIQYF. CDR3 coding DNA: TGTGCCAGCTTTAAAGTGTGGGTAAACATTCAGTACTTC.

The chain combines TRBV5-1 with TRBJ2-3; possibly TRBD1 or TRBD2 for D (5 bases each). The length of the CDR3 is 16 residues. Trimming left V 4 bases short and J 0 bases short, with 15 bases between. Germline CDR1 SGHRS, CDR2 YFSETQ. CDR3 coding DNA: TGCGCCAGCAGCGTAGGTCTCGGGGCTAGCACAGATACGCAGTATTTT. Its protein is CASSVGLGASTDTQYF. The full variable domain, completed using reference TRBV5-1 and TRBJ2-3, is KAGVTQTPRYLIKTRGQQVTLSCSPISGHRSVSWYQQTPGQGLQFLFEYFSETQRNKGNFPGRFSGRQFSNSRSEMNVSTLELGDSALYLCASSVGLGASTDTQYFGPGTRLTVL.

This rearrangement joins TRBV7-8 to TRBJ2-1; possibly TRBD2 for D (5 bases). Germline lookup yields CDR1 SGHVS and CDR2 FQNEAQ. The CDR3 contains 15 residues. The V end lost 5 bases, the J end lost 7 bases, and 18 bases lay between the germline ends. For the CDR3, the DNA is TGTGCCAGCAGCGGATACTTGCCCCCGGGGAATGAGCAGTTCTTC. Translating it yields CASSGYLPPGNEQFF. The entire variable domain, with the rest obtained from reference TRBV7-8 and TRBJ2-1, is as follows: GAGVSQSPRYKVAKRGQDVALRCDPISGHVSLFWYQQALGQGPEFLTYFQNEAQLDKSGLPSDRFFAERPEGSVSTLKIQRTQQEDSAVYLCASSGYLPPGNEQFFGPGTRLTVL.

The V gene is TRBV30, the J gene TRBJ2-3; 8 bases match TRBD2. Germline V gene data show CDR1 as GTSNPN and CDR2 as SVGIG (reference sequence). CDR3 length: 15 residues. V shed 0 bases and J 4 bases; nucleotides not matched to a gene: 6. The chain's CDR3 is CAWSVGAGESDTQYF. The DNA of the CDR3 is TGTGCCTGGAGTGTGGGAGCGGGAGAATCAGATACGCAGTATTTT.

The genes are TRBV10-3 and TRBJ2-3; 8 bases agree with TRBD2. Trimming at V came to 3 bases and at J to 5 bases, leaving 4 bases not matched to a gene. The CDR3 sequence is 14 residues long. CDR1 and CDR2 (germline): ENHRY, SYGVKD. This CDR3 reads CAISELAGGDTQYF. The CDR3 DNA reads TGTGCCATCAGTGAATTGGCGGGAGGAGATACGCAGTATTTT.